What follows is one T cell receptor (beta chain) and its context. Clones were sequenced by immunoSEQ multiplex PCR, and TCRdb holds only the in-frame ones, with some missing. The sample has 100,000 to 150,000 clones; 86% are singletons. The source of the sample is a study of blood T cell repertoires in COVID-19. CDR1 and CDR2 (germline): SGHNT, YYREEE (reference sequence). With 4 bases removed from V and 1 base from J, the gap between germline ends came to 11 bases. The CDR3 contains 14 residues. V usage is TRBV5-4 and J usage is TRBJ1-1; D not resolved. Sequencing used peripheral blood. This receptor was obtained from a woman in her seventies with COVID-19, enrolled during active disease. The CDR3 DNA reads as TGTGCCAGCAGCCCGGACTCCTGGAACACTGAAGCTTTCTTT. It specifies CASSPDSWNTEAFF.